The present T cell receptor (beta chain) was sequenced within a study of T cell responses to AZD1222 COVID-19 vaccine. Regarding this clone: Its antigen remains unidentified.

Study-level findings and limits: At 160-218 and 743-854, vaccine-associated CD4 TCRs were dominant, and they spanned spike.

The CDR3 contains 15 residues. The V segment lost 6 bases and the J segment 3 bases; nucleotides outside the gene matches: 7. The germline V gene has CDR1 LNHDA and CDR2 SQIVND (reference sequence). The protocol was immunoSEQ multiplex PCR, while the TCRdb copy is restricted to in-frame clones and leaves out a portion. The table records some 150,000 clones, approximately 88% of them present only once. The starting material was peripheral blood, obtained 28 days after the second AZD1222 dose. The clonotype originates from an adult who received the AZD1222 COVID-19 vaccine. This sequence joins TRBV19 and TRBJ2-1; 8 bases match TRBD1. The chain's CDR3 is CASRRVGTGYNEQFF. DNA of the CDR3: TGTGCCAGTAGACGCGTAGGGACAGGCTACAATGAGCAGTTCTTC.